The following is a T cell receptor (beta chain) sequence with its context. This entry is derived from a study of blood T cell repertoires in COVID-19. On the study more broadly: T cells, B-cell-depleted T cells, or PBMCs supplied cDNA or gDNA.

Germline CDR1 reads SEHNR; CDR2 reads FQNEAQ (reference sequence). V lost 3 bases, J lost 10 bases, and 10 bases lay in between. The CDR3 contains 13 residues. Recruited during active infection, patients (from Seattle) were subsequently followed longitudinally. In the source study's methods: Nucleated cell number was recorded as an estimate derived from reference gene primer amplification. TCRdb's copy holds only in-frame clones and misses some; the assay was immunoSEQ multiplex PCR. V and J calls and clone size come straight from that table; D and trimming were deduced from the DNA. Of 250,000 to 350,000 clones listed, about 88% are singletons.

Sequencing was performed on peripheral blood. The rearrangement uses TRBV7-9 and TRBJ1-6; D not certain. This receptor was identified in a human donor with COVID-19, enrolled during active disease. The donor label of this sample is uncertain. The CDR3 reads CASSFDPRSPLHF. The DNA of the CDR3 is TGTGCCAGCAGCTTCGACCCGAGGTCACCCCTCCACTTT.